The entry below describes one T cell receptor (beta chain). Under the authors' procedure: How many nucleated cells were present was estimated from reference gene primer amplification. Here immunoSEQ multiplex PCR was the method, and the copy in TCRdb shows in-frame clones only, minus some. That table furnishes V, J and clone size, whereas the DNA furnished D and trimming. The table has around 180,000 clones, 85% to 90% seen once; the top ten hold 3.5% to 4.5%. CDR3 length: 13 amino acids. V lost 5 bases to trimming and J lost 4 bases, with 11 bases between them. The data originate from a study of blood T cell repertoires in COVID-19.

The TCR originated in a human donor in a cohort sampled during active COVID-19. Sequencing was done on a sample of peripheral blood. V and J are TRBV12-3 or TRBV12-4 and TRBJ1-2; D is perhaps TRBD1 (6 bases). CDR3 nucleotide sequence: TGTGCCAGCAGTCGACAGGTCCGCTATGGCTACACCTTC. This translates into CASSRQVRYGYTF.